The 6 T cell receptor beta chains below all came from one sample that was sequenced in a study of T cell repertoires in cytomegalovirus infection. No antigens are known for them. A single record per CDR3 protein comes from TCRdb applying MiXCR to the reads. This sample has tens of thousands of distinct CDR3 sequences; roughly 20% occur once, and the top ten carry roughly two thirds. The sample consisted of CD8+ T cells from cultured PBMCs, taken from culture after CMV antigen stimulation. The receptors here all came from a human donor in good health (CMV status not recorded). Some clones in this sample may be carry-over from other donors' samples.

This clonotype appeared many times. The chain links TRBV7-2 to TRBJ2-3; tentatively, D is TRBD2 (6 bases). The CDR3 consists of 18 residues. Germline V gene sequence: CDR1 SGHTA, CDR2 FQGNSA. V was shortened by 0 bases and J by 4 bases, with 20 bases between the two germline ends. The CDR3 DNA is TGTGCCAGCAGCTTAGCGCCCCCGGACTACCCTGAATCAGATACGCAGTATTTT. Translated, it gives CASSLAPPDYPESDTQYF.

This clonotype was detected only a few times. V and J are TRBV27 and TRBJ2-3; D remains ambiguous. This CDR3 spans 13 amino acids. Trimming left V 7 bases short and J 2 bases short, with 10 bases between. Germline CDR1 reads MNHEY; CDR2 reads SMNVEV (reference sequence). The CDR3, as DNA: TGTGCCAGCAAATTCGCTCCCACAGATACGCAGTATTTT. Protein product: CASKFAPTDTQYF.

This clonotype was seen more than once but under ten times. This chain joins TRBV11-2 and TRBJ2-7; D is undetermined. The germline V gene has CDR1 SGHAT and CDR2 FQNNGV. Deletions cut 1 base from V and 5 bases from J, with 6 bases between. This CDR3 contains 12 residues. The chain's CDR3 is CASSLGWNEQYF. DNA of the CDR3: TGTGCCAGCAGCTTAGGGTGGAACGAGCAGTACTTC.

The chain carries TRBV19 and TRBJ1-5; TRBD1 matches 9 bases. Germline V gives CDR1 LNHDA, CDR2 SQIVND (reference sequence). Unmatched junction bases numbered 6, after V lost 6 bases and J lost 6 bases. CDR3 length: 14 amino acids. The CDR3 protein is CASSAGQGFQPQHF. DNA for the CDR3: TGTGCCAGTAGCGCCGGACAGGGGTTTCAGCCCCAGCATTTT.

This clonotype was found a few times. The chain joins TRBV7-2 to TRBJ1-1, with D tentatively TRBD1 (6 bases). The CDR3 has 15 amino acids. V lost 5 bases, J lost 3 bases, and 16 bases lay in between. Germline V gives CDR1 SGHTA, CDR2 FQGNSA. The CDR3 protein is CASSPRGVVDTEAFF. CDR3 coding DNA: TGTGCCAGCAGCCCTAGGGGGGTAGTTGACACTGAAGCTTTCTTT.

There are a few counts of this clonotype. The chain recombines TRBV7-2 with TRBJ2-2; D is possibly TRBD2 (7 bases). The CDR3 has 15 amino acids. V was clipped by 6 bases and J by 4 bases, with 15 bases between them. The V gene's germline CDR1 is SGHTA and CDR2 FQGNSA. Here the CDR3 reads CASSPSAGATGELFF. The CDR3 nucleotides read TGTGCCAGCAGTCCCAGCGCGGGGGCCACCGGGGAGCTGTTTTTT.